A selection of T cell receptor beta chains follows, all from one sample in a study of cytomegalovirus exposure and HLA in healthy donors. Assay used: immunoSEQ multiplex PCR; TCRdb lists only in-frame clones, some missing. Its table lists 130,000 or so clones. Sequencing input: PBMCs. Receptors originate from a woman aged 55-70 years in good health and CMV-seronegative. The CDR3 runs from the conserved cysteine through the conserved F or W. A D gene is named only where the DNA matches it firmly.

v_gene	j_gene	d_gene	CDR3aa	CDR3nt
TRBV28	TRBJ1-6	NA	CASSDDRRSPLHF	TGTGCCAGCTCGGACGACAGGAGGTCACCCCTCCACTTT
TRBV5-4	TRBJ1-2	NA	CASSSDSNYGYTF	TGTGCCAGCAGCTCCGACAGTAACTATGGCTACACCTTC
TRBV7-9	TRBJ2-5	NA	CASSLDSGSGTQYF	TGTGCCAGCAGCTTAGATTCCGGGAGTGGGACCCAGTACTTC
TRBV5-1	TRBJ2-3	TRBD2	CASRVTSGRVTDTQYF	TGCGCCAGCAGAGTTACTAGCGGGAGGGTCACAGATACGCAGTATTTT
TRBV7-9	TRBJ1-1	NA	CASSLARVEAFF	TGTGCCAGCAGCTTAGCCAGGGTTGAAGCTTTCTTT
TRBV28	TRBJ1-1	NA	CASSPRKQAFF	TGTGCCAGCAGCCCCAGAAAACAAGCTTTCTTT
TRBV28	TRBJ1-2	NA	CASSLGADNYGYTF	TGTGCCAGCAGTTTAGGGGCTGACAACTATGGCTACACCTTC
TRBV5-1	TRBJ2-5	TRBD2	CASSSAGSGGETQYF	TGCGCCAGCAGCTCAGCGGGGAGTGGCGGTGAGACCCAGTACTTC
TRBV12-5	TRBJ2-1	NA	CASGRGFLIQGTDEQFF	TGTGCTAGTGGCCGAGGATTTTTAATACAGGGTACAGATGAGCAGTTCTTC
TRBV14	TRBJ2-3	NA	CASSPRDRAGSPYIDTQYF	TGTGCCAGCAGCCCGCGCGACAGGGCGGGATCCCCTTATATAGATACGCAGTATTTT